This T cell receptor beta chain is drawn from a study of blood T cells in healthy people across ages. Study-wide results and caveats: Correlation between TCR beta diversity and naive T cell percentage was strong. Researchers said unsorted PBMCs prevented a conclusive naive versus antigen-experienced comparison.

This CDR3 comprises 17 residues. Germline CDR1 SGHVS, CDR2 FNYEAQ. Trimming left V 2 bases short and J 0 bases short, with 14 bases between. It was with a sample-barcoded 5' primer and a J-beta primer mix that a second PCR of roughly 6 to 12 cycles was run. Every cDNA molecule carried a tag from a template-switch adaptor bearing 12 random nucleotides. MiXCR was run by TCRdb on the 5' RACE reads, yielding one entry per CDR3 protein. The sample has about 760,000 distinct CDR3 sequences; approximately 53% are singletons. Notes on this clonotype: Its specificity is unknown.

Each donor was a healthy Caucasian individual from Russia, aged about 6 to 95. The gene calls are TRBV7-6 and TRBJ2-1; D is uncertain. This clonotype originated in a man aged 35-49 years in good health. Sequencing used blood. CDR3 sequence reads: CASSLTTGVSSYNEQFF. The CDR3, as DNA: TGTGCCAGCAGCTTAACCACGGGCGTAAGCTCCTACAATGAGCAGTTCTTC.